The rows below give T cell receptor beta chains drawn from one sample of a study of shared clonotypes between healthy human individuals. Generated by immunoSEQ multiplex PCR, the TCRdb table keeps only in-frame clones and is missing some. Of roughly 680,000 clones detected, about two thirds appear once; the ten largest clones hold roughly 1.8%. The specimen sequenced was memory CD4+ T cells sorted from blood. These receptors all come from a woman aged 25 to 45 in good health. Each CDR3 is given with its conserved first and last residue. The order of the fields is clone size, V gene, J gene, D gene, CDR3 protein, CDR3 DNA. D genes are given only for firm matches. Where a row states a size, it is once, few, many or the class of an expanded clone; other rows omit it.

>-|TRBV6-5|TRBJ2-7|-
CASRQPGPLGEQYF
TGTGCCAGCAGACAGCCGGGACCCCTGGGAGAGCAGTACTTC
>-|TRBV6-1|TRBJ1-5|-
CASSVFRGDQPQHF
TGTGCCAGCAGTGTGTTTAGGGGGGACCAGCCCCAGCATTTT
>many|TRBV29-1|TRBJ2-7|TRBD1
CSVVDRDAQEQYF
TGCAGCGTCGTCGACAGGGATGCTCAAGAGCAGTACTTC
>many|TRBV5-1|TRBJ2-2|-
CASSLIPGASSNTGELFF
TGCGCCAGCAGCTTAATTCCCGGGGCTAGCTCCAACACCGGGGAGCTGTTTTTT
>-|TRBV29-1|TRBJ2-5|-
CSATTTGRETQYF
TGCAGCGCCACGACGACAGGGAGGGAGACCCAGTACTTC
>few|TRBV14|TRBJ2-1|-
CASSLDSTAAREQFF
TGTGCCAGCAGTCTCGACAGTACGGCCGCTCGTGAGCAGTTCTTC
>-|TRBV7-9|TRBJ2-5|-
CASSLPSGQETQYF
TGTGCCAGCAGCTTGCCCTCCGGTCAAGAGACCCAGTACTTC
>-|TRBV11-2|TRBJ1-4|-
CASSPNPGQVEKLFF
TGTGCCAGCAGCCCAAACCCAGGTCAGGTTGAAAAACTGTTTTTT
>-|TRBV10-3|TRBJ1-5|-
CAISERENQPQHF
TGTGCCATCAGTGAGCGGGAAAATCAGCCCCAGCATTTT
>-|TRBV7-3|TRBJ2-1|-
CASSRSSSSSYNEQFF
TGTGCCAGCAGCCGAAGCTCCTCGAGCTCCTACAATGAGCAGTTCTTC
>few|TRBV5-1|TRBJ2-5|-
CASSIYRGEETQYF
TGCGCCAGCAGCATTTACCGGGGCGAAGAGACCCAGTACTTC
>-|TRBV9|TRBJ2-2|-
CASSFTISGENTGELFF
TGTGCCAGCAGCTTCACAATTTCGGGAGAGAACACCGGGGAGCTGTTTTTT
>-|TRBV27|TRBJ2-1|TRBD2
CASSVGAGGLNEQFF
TGTGCCAGCAGCGTAGGAGCGGGAGGACTCAATGAGCAGTTCTTC
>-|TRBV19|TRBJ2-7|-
CASSIDRRDLYEQYF
TGTGCCAGTAGTATCGATAGGCGGGACCTCTACGAGCAGTACTTC
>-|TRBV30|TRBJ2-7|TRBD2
CAWFPPGLAGEGRWVEQYF
TGTGCCTGGTTTCCCCCGGGACTAGCGGGAGAGGGGCGATGGGTCGAGCAGTACTTC
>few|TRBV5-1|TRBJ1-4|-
CASSPFDSQMKILFF
TGCGCCAGCAGTCCCTTCGACAGCCAGATGAAAATACTGTTTTTT
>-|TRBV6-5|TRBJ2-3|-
CASTSGGFTDTQYF
TGTGCCAGCACAAGTGGCGGATTCACAGATACGCAGTATTTT
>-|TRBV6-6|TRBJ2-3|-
CASSSVTLTDTQYF
TGTGCCAGCAGTTCCGTGACACTCACAGATACGCAGTATTTT
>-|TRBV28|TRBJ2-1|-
CASSPGTPTDEQFF
TGTGCCAGCAGCCCCGGGACACCAACCGATGAGCAGTTCTTC
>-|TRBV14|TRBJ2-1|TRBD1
CASSHPRTGTDEQFF
TGTGCCAGCAGCCATCCAAGGACAGGGACGGATGAGCAGTTCTTC
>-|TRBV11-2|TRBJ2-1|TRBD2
CASSSTSGQGNEQFF
TGTGCCAGCAGCTCGACTAGCGGTCAAGGGAATGAGCAGTTCTTC
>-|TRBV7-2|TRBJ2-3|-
CASTMLTLIPDTQYF
TGTGCCAGCACCATGCTCACGCTCATCCCCGATACGCAGTATTTT
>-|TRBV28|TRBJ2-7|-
CASSFFSRRHHYEQYF
TGTGCCAGCAGTTTTTTTAGTCGCAGGCACCACTACGAGCAGTACTTC
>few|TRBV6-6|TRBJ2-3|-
CASSYEGRNTDTQYF
TGTGCCAGCAGTTACGAAGGCAGAAACACAGATACGCAGTATTTT
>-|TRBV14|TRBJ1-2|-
CASSPSPAGYGYTF
TGTGCCAGCAGCCCTAGCCCCGCCGGCTATGGCTACACCTTC
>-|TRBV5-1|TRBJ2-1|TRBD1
CASSVGDRVFGNEQFF
TGCGCCAGCAGCGTAGGGGACAGGGTCTTTGGCAATGAGCAGTTCTTC
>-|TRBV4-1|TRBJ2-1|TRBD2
CASSQDRTSYNEQFF
TGCGCCAGCAGCCAAGACCGGACTAGCTACAATGAGCAGTTCTTC
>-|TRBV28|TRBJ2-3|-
CASSSPVGTPSDTQYF
TGTGCCAGCAGTTCCCCGGTTGGGACTCCTTCAGATACGCAGTATTTT
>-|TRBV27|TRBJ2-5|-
CASSSSKGETQYF
TGTGCCAGCAGTTCATCTAAAGGAGAGACCCAGTACTTC
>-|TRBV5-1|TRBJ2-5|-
CASTRDTEETQYF
TGCGCCAGCACCCGGGACACCGAGGAGACCCAGTACTTC
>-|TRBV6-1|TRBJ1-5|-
CASSEVGNNQPQHF
TGTGCCAGCAGTGAAGTGGGGAACAATCAGCCCCAGCATTTT
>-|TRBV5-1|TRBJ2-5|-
CASSPVGFSLQETQYF
TGCGCCAGCAGCCCGGTTGGGTTTTCATTGCAAGAGACCCAGTACTTC
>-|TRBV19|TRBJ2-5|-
CASSIGGSQETQYF
TGTGCCAGTAGTATAGGAGGGTCCCAAGAGACCCAGTACTTC
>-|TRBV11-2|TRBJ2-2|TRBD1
CASSIPSGTVLANTGELFF
TGTGCCAGCAGCATACCCTCCGGGACAGTTCTCGCGAACACCGGGGAGCTGTTTTTT
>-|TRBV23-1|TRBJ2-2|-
CASSRCGTGELFF
TGCGCCAGCAGTCGATGTGGCACCGGGGAGCTGTTTTTT
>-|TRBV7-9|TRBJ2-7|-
CASSPPTTSYEQYF
TGTGCCAGCAGCCCGCCCACTACCTCCTACGAGCAGTACTTC
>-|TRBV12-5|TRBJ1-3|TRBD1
CASGRDRQGGRNTIYF
TGTGCTAGTGGCCGGGACCGACAGGGAGGGCGAAACACCATATATTTT
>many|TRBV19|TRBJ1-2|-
CASRTPGPYGYTF
TGTGCCAGTAGGACTCCAGGTCCCTATGGCTACACCTTC
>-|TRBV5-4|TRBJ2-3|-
CASSSQGTSTTQYF
TGTGCCAGCAGCTCACAAGGGACTTCCACCACGCAGTATTTT
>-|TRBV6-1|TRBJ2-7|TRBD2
CASSLAEQYEQYF
TGTGCCAGCAGTCTAGCGGAGCAATACGAGCAGTACTTC
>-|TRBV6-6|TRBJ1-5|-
CASSSPLAEAYQPQHF
TGTGCCAGCAGCTCCCCCTTGGCGGAGGCTTATCAGCCCCAGCATTTT
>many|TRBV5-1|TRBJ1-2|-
CASSLDPGGKYGYTF
TGCGCCAGCAGCTTGGACCCCGGGGGGAAGTATGGCTACACCTTC